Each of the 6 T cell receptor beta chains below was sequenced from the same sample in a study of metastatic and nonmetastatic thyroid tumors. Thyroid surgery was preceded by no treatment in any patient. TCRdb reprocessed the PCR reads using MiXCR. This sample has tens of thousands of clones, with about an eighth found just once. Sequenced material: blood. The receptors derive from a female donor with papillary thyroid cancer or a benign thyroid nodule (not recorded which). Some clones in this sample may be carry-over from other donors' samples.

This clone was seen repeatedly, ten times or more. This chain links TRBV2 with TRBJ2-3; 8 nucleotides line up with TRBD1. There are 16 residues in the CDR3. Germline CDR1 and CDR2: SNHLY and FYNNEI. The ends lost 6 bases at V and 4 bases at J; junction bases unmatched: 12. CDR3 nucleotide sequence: TGTGCCAGCAGCCAGAAGGACAGGGAGACCTCAGATACGCAGTATTTT. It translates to CASSQKDRETSDTQYF.

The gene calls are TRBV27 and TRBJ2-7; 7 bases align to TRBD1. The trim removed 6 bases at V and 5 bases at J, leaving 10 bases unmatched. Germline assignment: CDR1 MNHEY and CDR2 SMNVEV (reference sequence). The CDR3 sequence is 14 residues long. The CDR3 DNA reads TGTGCCAGCAGGCGACAGGGTGGAAAGAACGAGCAGTACTTC. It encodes CASRRQGGKNEQYF.

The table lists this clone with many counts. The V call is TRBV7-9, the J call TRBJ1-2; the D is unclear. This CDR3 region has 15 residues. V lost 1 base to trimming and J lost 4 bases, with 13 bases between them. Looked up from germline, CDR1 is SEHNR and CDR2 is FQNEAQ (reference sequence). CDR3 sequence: CASSLGAEAFYGYTF. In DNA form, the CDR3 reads TGTGCCAGCAGCTTAGGGGCAGAGGCCTTCTATGGCTACACCTTC. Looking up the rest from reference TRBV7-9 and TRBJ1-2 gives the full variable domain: DTGVSQNPRHKITKRGQNVTFRCDPISEHNRLYWYRQTLGQGPEFLTYFQNEAQLEKSRLLSDRFSAERPKGSFSTLEIQRTEQGDSAMYLCASSLGAEAFYGYTFGSGTRLTVV.

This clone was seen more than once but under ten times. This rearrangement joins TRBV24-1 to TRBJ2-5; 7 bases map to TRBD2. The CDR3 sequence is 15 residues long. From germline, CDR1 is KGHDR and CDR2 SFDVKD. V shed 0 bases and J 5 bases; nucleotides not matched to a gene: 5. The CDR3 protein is CATSDLAGASETQYF. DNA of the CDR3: TGTGCCACCAGTGATTTGGCGGGAGCGAGTGAGACCCAGTACTTC.

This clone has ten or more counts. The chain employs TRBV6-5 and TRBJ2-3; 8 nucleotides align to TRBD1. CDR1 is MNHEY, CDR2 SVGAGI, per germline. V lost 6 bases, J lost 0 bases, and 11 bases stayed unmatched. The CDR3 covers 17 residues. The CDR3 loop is CASSRQSTGVSTDTQYF. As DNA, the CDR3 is TGTGCCAGCAGCCGACAATCGACAGGGGTGAGCACAGATACGCAGTATTTT.

CDR3 bases: TGTGCCAGCAGTGTGGGACTAGCGGTCAATGAGCAGTTCTTC. It is translated as CASSVGLAVNEQFF. This rearrangement joins TRBV6-1 to TRBJ2-1; 11 positions match TRBD2. The CDR3 extends over 14 amino acids. CDR1 MNHNS and CDR2 SASEGT come from the germline V gene. The ends lost 4 bases at V and 6 bases at J; junction bases unmatched: 2.